Presented here are 18 T cell receptor beta chains from one specimen sequenced in a study of immune characteristics of hereditary and idiopathic chronic pancreatitis. Total pancreatectomy with islet autotransplantation was the source of the chronic pancreatitis pancreas tissue. Assay used: immunoSEQ multiplex PCR; TCRdb lists only in-frame clones, some missing. The sample records about 9,400 clones, around 79% being singletons. What was sequenced was pancreas tissue with idiopathic chronic pancreatitis. These receptors originate from a human donor with chronic pancreatitis.

The rearrangement links TRBV6-6 to TRBJ2-1; 12 bases match TRBD2. With V trimmed by 6 bases and J by 8 bases, 8 bases remained unmatched. The germline gives CDR1 MNHNY, CDR2 SVGAGI (reference sequence). The length of the CDR3 is 15 residues. CDR3 amino acids: CASSHSSGGAYEQFF. For the CDR3, the DNA is TGTGCCAGCAGCCACTCTAGCGGGGGGGCCTATGAGCAGTTCTTC.

This chain uses TRBV7-3 with TRBJ2-5; 10 positions match TRBD1. With V trimmed by 5 bases and J by 4 bases, 13 bases remained unmatched. The CDR3 is 17 residues long. The germline gives CDR1 SGHTA, CDR2 FQGTGA. CDR3 loop: CASSPSPGTGARETQYF. The CDR3 region has the DNA TGTGCCAGCAGCCCTAGCCCCGGGACAGGGGCCCGAGAGACCCAGTACTTC. Full variable domain (remainder filled in from reference TRBV7-3 and TRBJ2-5): GAGVSQTPSNKVTEKGKYVELRCDPISGHTALYWYRQSLGQGPEFLIYFQGTGAADDSGLPNDRFFAVRPEGSVSTLKIQRTERGDSAVYLCASSPSPGTGARETQYFGPGTRLLVL.

The chain carries TRBV29-1 and TRBJ2-3, with D unresolved. Trimming cost V 3 bases and J 5 bases, with 9 bases left between them. Per the germline V gene, CDR1 is SQVTM and CDR2 is ANQGSEA. The CDR3 has 12 residues. DNA of the CDR3: TGCAGCGTTGAGGTGGTGGGAGATACGCAGTATTTT. This translates into CSVEVVGDTQYF.

This clone was seen a handful of times. The J gene is TRBJ1-5, the V gene TRBV7-2; 7 bases match TRBD1. V was clipped by 6 bases and J by 2 bases; unmatched bases: 10. The germline gives CDR1 SGHTA, CDR2 FQGNSA. This CDR3 comprises 16 residues. The CDR3 DNA reads as TGTGCCAGCAGATACACAGGGGTCTATGGCAATCAGCCCCAGCATTTT. Protein sequence: CASRYTGVYGNQPQHF.

This rearrangement joins TRBV15 to TRBJ2-1, with 8 positions matching TRBD2. The germline V gene has CDR1 LNHNV and CDR2 YYDKDF (reference sequence). Unmatched junction bases numbered 5, after V lost 3 bases and J lost 4 bases. This CDR3 has 15 residues. The CDR3 nucleotides are TGTGCCACCAGCAGTGGTAGCGGGGATTACAATGAGCAGTTCTTC. Protein: CATSSGSGDYNEQFF.

The chain has TRBV4-1 and TRBJ1-2, with 7 nucleotides matching TRBD1. From germline, CDR1 is MGHRA and CDR2 YSYEKL. This CDR3 contains 17 residues. With V trimmed by 0 bases and J by 1 base, 8 bases remained unmatched. The CDR3 here is CASSQESGTEINYGYTF. The CDR3 nucleotides read TGCGCCAGCAGCCAAGAGTCCGGGACAGAAATTAACTATGGCTACACCTTC.

The genes are TRBV19 and TRBJ1-2; 8 bases match TRBD1. The CDR3 runs to 17 residues. V lost 1 base, J lost 5 bases, and 12 bases stayed unmatched. Germline CDR1 and CDR2: LNHDA and SQIVND (reference sequence). The DNA of the CDR3 is TGTGCCAGTAGTATAGCCCAGACAGGGGAAGGTCGGTATGGCTACACCTTC. Its translation: CASSIAQTGEGRYGYTF.

This clone has just a few counts. This chain links TRBV5-1 with TRBJ1-2; TRBD1 agrees at 9 bases. Germline values: CDR1 SGHRS, CDR2 YFSETQ. Unmatched junction bases numbered 8, after V lost 4 bases and J lost 1 base. The CDR3 runs 16 residues. The chain's CDR3 is CASSTTGGANNYGYTF. The CDR3 coding sequence is TGCGCCAGCAGCACCACAGGGGGCGCAAATAACTATGGCTACACCTTC.

This rearrangement joins TRBV19 to TRBJ2-5, with D hard to call. The CDR3 is 15 residues long. CDR1 LNHDA and CDR2 SQIVND come from the germline V gene (reference sequence). The V gene lost 2 bases and the J gene lost 2 bases, with 12 bases spanning the gap. CDR3: CASSIRQDLQETQYF. The CDR3 nucleotides are TGTGCCAGTAGTATACGGCAGGATCTACAAGAGACCCAGTACTTC. Filled out from reference TRBV19 and TRBJ2-5, the complete variable domain reads DGGITQSPKYLFRKEGQNVTLSCEQNLNHDAMYWYRQDPGQGLRLIYYSQIVNDFQKGDIAEGYSVSREKKESFPLTVTSAQKNPTAFYLCASSIRQDLQETQYFGPGTRLLVL.

The chain combines TRBV7-6 with TRBJ2-2, with D perhaps TRBD2 (7 bases). The CDR3 is made up of 15 amino acids. Trimming cost V 2 bases and J 6 bases, with 13 bases left between them. CDR1 and CDR2 (germline): SGHVS, FNYEAQ. CDR3 bases: TGTGCCAGCAGCTTAAGGGGGGGCTTGGCCGGGGAGCTGTTTTTT. Its translation is CASSLRGGLAGELFF.

The chain uses TRBV12-2 and TRBJ1-1; the DNA was not compared with TRBD1, the D call given in the table. TRBV12-2 is a known pseudogene. The CDR3 is 18 residues long. CDR3 nucleotides: TGTGCAAGTTGCTCAGAACTTCGGGACAGCCACTTTAACACTGAAGCTTTCTTT. It specifies CASCSELRDSHFNTEAFF.

The V and J genes are TRBV24-1 and TRBJ1-3, with a possible D match to TRBD1 (5 bases). Trimming left V 7 bases short and J 8 bases short, with 14 bases between. CDR3 length equals 13 residues. The V gene's germline CDR1 is KGHDR and CDR2 SFDVKD. CDR3 nucleotide sequence: TGTGCCACCAGCTCGAGGGGCATTCACACCATATATTTT. Residues: CATSSRGIHTIYF.

This clone was observed a few times. The gene calls are TRBV15 and TRBJ1-3, with 8 bases aligning to TRBD1. Per germline, CDR1 LNHNV and CDR2 YYDKDF (reference sequence). V shed 0 bases, J shed 5 bases, and the junction held 3 bases outside the gene matches. This CDR3 has 15 amino acids. The CDR3 protein is CATSRDRGLRNTIYF. The CDR3 region has the DNA TGTGCCACCAGCAGAGACAGGGGGCTTAGAAACACCATATATTTT.

This clone was seen more than once but under ten times. V and J are TRBV11-3 and TRBJ2-1; TRBD1 is a possible D gene (6 bases). Germline values: CDR1 SGHNT, CDR2 YENEEA. The CDR3 spans 15 residues. Trimming removed 5 bases at V and 0 bases at J, with 11 bases between. CDR3 bases: TGTGCCAGCAGCGAAGGGGGAAGCTCCTACAATGAGCAGTTCTTC. Its protein product is CASSEGGSSYNEQFF. Drawing the rest from reference TRBV11-3 and TRBJ2-1, the complete variable domain is EAGVVQSPRYKIIEKKQPVAFWCNPISGHNTLYWYLQNLGQGPELLIRYENEEAVDDSQLPKDRFSAERLKGVDSTLKIQPAELGDSAVYLCASSEGGSSYNEQFFGPGTRLTVL.

This sequence joins TRBV4-3 and TRBJ2-6, with D possibly matching TRBD2 (6 bases). Germline CDR1 and CDR2: LGHNA and YSLEER. Trimming shortened V by 0 bases and J by 1 base, and 7 bases separated the two germline ends. The CDR3 runs 16 residues. The CDR3 DNA is TGCGCCAGCAGCCAAGACGGACTATCTGGGGCCAACGTCCTGACTTTC. Its translation is CASSQDGLSGANVLTF.

This chain links TRBV7-2 with TRBJ2-7; TRBD2 matches at 7 bases. Per the germline V gene, CDR1 is SGHTA and CDR2 is FQGNSA. V lost 1 base and J lost 3; bases outside the gene matches: 3. This CDR3 is built from 14 residues. CDR3 in amino acids: CASSLVGGNYEQYF. The CDR3 DNA follows: TGTGCCAGCAGCTTAGTGGGAGGGAACTACGAGCAGTACTTC. Full variable domain (missing parts from reference TRBV7-2 and TRBJ2-7): GAGVSQSPSNKVTEKGKDVELRCDPISGHTALYWYRQSLGQGLEFLIYFQGNSAPDKSGLPSDRFSAERTGGSVSTLTIQRTQQEDSAVYLCASSLVGGNYEQYFGPGTRLTVT.

The rearrangement uses TRBV19 and TRBJ1-1, with 7 nucleotides matching TRBD1. CDR3 size: 14 residues. V lost 6 bases and J lost 5; bases outside the gene matches: 9. Per germline, CDR1 LNHDA and CDR2 SQIVND (reference sequence). The CDR3 bases are TGTGCCAGTAGCCTACAGGGGATAGGGACTGAAGCTTTCTTT. It encodes CASSLQGIGTEAFF. The full variable domain, in which reference TRBV19 and TRBJ1-1 provide the parts outside the CDR3, is DGGITQSPKYLFRKEGQNVTLSCEQNLNHDAMYWYRQDPGQGLRLIYYSQIVNDFQKGDIAEGYSVSREKKESFPLTVTSAQKNPTAFYLCASSLQGIGTEAFFGQGTRLTVV.

This chain joins TRBV5-6 and TRBJ1-4, with 8 bases aligning to TRBD1. The germline CDR1 and CDR2 sequences are SGHDT and YYEEEE. Germline trimming cut 3 bases from V and 5 bases from J; bases unmatched to any gene: 12. There are 17 residues in the CDR3. CDR3 region: CASSWGLDRGTNEKLFF. As DNA, the CDR3 is TGTGCCAGCAGCTGGGGACTCGACAGGGGCACAAATGAAAAACTGTTTTTT.